The present T cell receptor (beta chain) was sequenced within a study of blood T cell repertoires in COVID-19. Study-wide context: Samples came from the United States, Italy and Spain, spanning acute and convalescent COVID-19. T cells, B-cell-depleted T cells, or PBMCs provided the cDNA or gDNA that served as material.

The V gene lost 5 bases and the J gene lost 4 bases, with 14 bases spanning the gap. The CDR3 loop spans 14 amino acids. CDR1 PRHDT and CDR2 FYEKMQ come from the germline V gene (reference sequence). How the authors handled the data: Estimated nucleated cell counts came from reference gene primer amplification. Assay used: immunoSEQ multiplex PCR; TCRdb lists only in-frame clones, some missing. V and J calls and clone size are given by that table; D and trimming were obtained from the DNA. The sample carries roughly 11,000 clones, around 85% recorded once. The TCR originated in a human donor in a cohort sampled during active COVID-19. Material for sequencing was peripheral blood. The chain is built from TRBV13 and TRBJ1-1; D may be TRBD1 (5 bases). This CDR3 reads CASSRPQGGTEAFF. The DNA of the CDR3 is TGTGCCAGCAGCCGGCCCCAGGGAGGCACTGAAGCTTTCTTT.